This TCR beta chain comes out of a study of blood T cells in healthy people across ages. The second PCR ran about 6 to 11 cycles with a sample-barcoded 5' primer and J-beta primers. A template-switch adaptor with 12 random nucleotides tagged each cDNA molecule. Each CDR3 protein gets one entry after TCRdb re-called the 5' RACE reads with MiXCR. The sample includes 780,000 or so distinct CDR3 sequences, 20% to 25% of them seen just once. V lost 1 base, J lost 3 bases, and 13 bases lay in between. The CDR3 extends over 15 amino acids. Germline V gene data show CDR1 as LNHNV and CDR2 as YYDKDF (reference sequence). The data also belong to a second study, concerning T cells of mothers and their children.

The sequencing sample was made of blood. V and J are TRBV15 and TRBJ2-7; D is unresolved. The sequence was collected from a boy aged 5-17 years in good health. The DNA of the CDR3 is TGTGCCACCAGCAGAGGGGCCGGGCCGGTCTACGAGCAGTACTTC. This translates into CATSRGAGPVYEQYF.